The rows below give T cell receptor beta chains drawn from one sample of a study of vaccination and CD4 T cells after COVID-19. One entry per CDR3 protein results from TCRdb running MiXCR on the PCR reads. The table shows 15,000 to 25,000 distinct CDR3 sequences, with approximately 60% occurring only once. No cognate antigen is known for these TCRs. Source material: CD4+ T cells from blood, cultured in vitro. These receptor sequences come from a human donor who had recovered from COVID-19. The CDR3 runs from the conserved cysteine through the conserved F or W. Fields, in order: V gene, clone size, J gene, D gene, CDR3 protein, CDR3 DNA. The D gene is left open where the match is weak. Clone size is shown for a subset of rows, as once, few, many or a class of expanded clone.

v_call: TRBV30
clone_size: once
j_call: TRBJ1-6
d_call: NA
cdr3_aa: CAWSVIGLGSPLHF
cdr3_nt: TGTGCCTGGAGTGTAATCGGGTTGGGTTCACCCCTCCACTTT

v_call: TRBV10-3
clone_size: NA
j_call: TRBJ1-5
d_call: NA
cdr3_aa: CAISEIRENQPQHF
cdr3_nt: TGTGCCATCAGTGAGATCAGGGAGAATCAGCCCCAGCATTTT

v_call: TRBV7-9
clone_size: NA
j_call: TRBJ2-1
d_call: NA
cdr3_aa: CASSDRRSSKFF
cdr3_nt: TGTGCCAGCAGCGACCGGAGGTCCAGTAAGTTCTTC

v_call: TRBV10-1
clone_size: large
j_call: TRBJ2-1
d_call: NA
cdr3_aa: CATPRDGSSYNEQFF
cdr3_nt: TGCGCCACCCCTAGGGACGGGAGCTCCTACAATGAGCAGTTCTTC

v_call: TRBV28
clone_size: NA
j_call: TRBJ2-3
d_call: TRBD1
cdr3_aa: CASRPSTGKGSTDTQYF
cdr3_nt: TGTGCCAGCAGACCTTCGACAGGGAAGGGGAGCACAGATACGCAGTATTTT

v_call: TRBV6-1
clone_size: NA
j_call: TRBJ1-5
d_call: TRBD1
cdr3_aa: CASRLGQGANQPQHF
cdr3_nt: TGTGCCAGCAGACTAGGACAGGGGGCGAATCAGCCCCAGCATTTT

v_call: TRBV7-2
clone_size: few
j_call: TRBJ2-7
d_call: NA
cdr3_aa: CASSSPGDGAYEQYF
cdr3_nt: TGTGCCAGCAGCTCCCCGGGAGACGGGGCCTACGAGCAGTACTTC

v_call: TRBV11-2
clone_size: NA
j_call: TRBJ2-5
d_call: NA
cdr3_aa: CASSLDWLQSDPPQYF
cdr3_nt: TGTGCCAGCAGCTTAGATTGGCTGCAGTCCGATCCGCCCCAGTACTTC

v_call: TRBV24-1
clone_size: NA
j_call: TRBJ2-3
d_call: NA
cdr3_aa: CATSESGPLGDTQYF
cdr3_nt: TGTGCCACCAGTGAGTCGGGACCCCTAGGAGATACGCAGTATTTT

v_call: TRBV28
clone_size: NA
j_call: TRBJ1-2
d_call: NA
cdr3_aa: CASSLGRPYGYTF
cdr3_nt: TGTGCCAGCAGTTTAGGACGACCCTATGGCTACACCTTC

v_call: TRBV12-3/TRBV12-4
clone_size: few
j_call: TRBJ1-3
d_call: NA
cdr3_aa: CASSLDRVAGNTIYF
cdr3_nt: TGTGCCAGCAGTTTAGACAGGGTCGCTGGAAACACCATATATTTT

v_call: TRBV3-1
clone_size: NA
j_call: TRBJ2-2
d_call: NA
cdr3_aa: CASSPLTGELFF
cdr3_nt: TGTGCCAGCAGCCCCCTCACCGGGGAGCTGTTTTTT

v_call: TRBV6-5
clone_size: few
j_call: TRBJ2-3
d_call: TRBD2
cdr3_aa: CASSYSTGTSGRKDTQYF
cdr3_nt: TGTGCCAGCAGTTACTCCACCGGGACTAGCGGGAGGAAGGATACGCAGTATTTT

v_call: TRBV30
clone_size: NA
j_call: TRBJ2-1
d_call: NA
cdr3_aa: CAWSLISGDNEQFF
cdr3_nt: TGTGCCTGGAGCCTTATATCGGGAGACAATGAGCAGTTCTTC

v_call: TRBV7-9
clone_size: NA
j_call: TRBJ2-2
d_call: NA
cdr3_aa: CASSWAGGANTGELFF
cdr3_nt: TGCGCCAGCAGCTGGGCAGGGGGGGCGAACACCGGGGAGCTGTTTTTT

v_call: TRBV7-3
clone_size: once
j_call: TRBJ2-3
d_call: TRBD2
cdr3_aa: CATDSGRSTDTQYF
cdr3_nt: TGTGCCACCGATAGCGGGAGAAGCACAGATACGCAGTATTTT

v_call: TRBV29-1
clone_size: NA
j_call: TRBJ1-2
d_call: TRBD1
cdr3_aa: CSVGDREDGYTF
cdr3_nt: TGCAGCGTTGGGGACAGGGAAGATGGCTACACCTTC

v_call: TRBV7-9
clone_size: NA
j_call: TRBJ1-3
d_call: NA
cdr3_aa: CASRLEGRSGNTIYF
cdr3_nt: TGTGCCAGCAGATTAGAGGGACGCTCTGGAAACACCATATATTTT

v_call: TRBV5-6
clone_size: NA
j_call: TRBJ1-2
d_call: NA
cdr3_aa: CASSQTAYGYTF
cdr3_nt: TGTGCCAGCAGCCAGACAGCCTATGGCTACACCTTC

v_call: TRBV20-1
clone_size: NA
j_call: TRBJ1-4
d_call: TRBD1
cdr3_aa: CSARGQGAPGEKLFF
cdr3_nt: TGCAGTGCTAGAGGACAGGGGGCTCCAGGGGAAAAACTGTTTTTT

v_call: TRBV20-1
clone_size: NA
j_call: TRBJ1-2
d_call: NA
cdr3_aa: CSARARTYGYTF
cdr3_nt: TGCAGTGCTAGAGCCAGGACCTATGGCTACACCTTC

v_call: TRBV7-2
clone_size: NA
j_call: TRBJ2-1
d_call: NA
cdr3_aa: CASSLGPKQFF
cdr3_nt: TGTGCCAGCAGCTTAGGGCCAAAGCAGTTCTTC

v_call: TRBV6-4
clone_size: NA
j_call: TRBJ1-5
d_call: NA
cdr3_aa: CASSVQEGQPQHF
cdr3_nt: TGTGCCAGCAGTGTACAGGAGGGTCAGCCCCAGCATTTT

v_call: TRBV10-3
clone_size: few
j_call: TRBJ2-1
d_call: TRBD1
cdr3_aa: CAISDRGDEQFF
cdr3_nt: TGTGCCATCAGCGACAGGGGAGATGAGCAGTTCTTC

v_call: TRBV2
clone_size: NA
j_call: TRBJ1-2
d_call: NA
cdr3_aa: CASSEGGLRVPLRNYGYTF
cdr3_nt: TGTGCCAGCAGTGAAGGGGGCTTGCGCGTACCGCTTAGAAACTATGGCTACACCTTC

v_call: TRBV24-1
clone_size: few
j_call: TRBJ2-1
d_call: TRBD1
cdr3_aa: CATGTSGTGGNEQFF
cdr3_nt: TGTGCCACCGGCACCTCCGGGACAGGGGGCAATGAGCAGTTCTTC

v_call: TRBV25-1
clone_size: NA
j_call: TRBJ2-2
d_call: NA
cdr3_aa: CASSKDATLGTGELFF
cdr3_nt: TGTGCCAGCAGCAAGGACGCAACTCTCGGCACCGGGGAGCTGTTTTTT

v_call: TRBV20-1
clone_size: NA
j_call: TRBJ2-2
d_call: NA
cdr3_aa: CSGEFNTGELFF
cdr3_nt: TGCAGTGGAGAGTTCAACACCGGGGAGCTGTTTTTT

v_call: TRBV6-1
clone_size: NA
j_call: TRBJ1-2
d_call: TRBD1
cdr3_aa: CASSLDRGINYGYTF
cdr3_nt: TGTGCCAGCAGCTTGGACAGGGGAATTAACTATGGCTACACCTTC

v_call: TRBV19
clone_size: NA
j_call: TRBJ1-2
d_call: NA
cdr3_aa: CASSIQGANYGYTF
cdr3_nt: TGTGCCAGTAGTATACAGGGAGCTAACTATGGCTACACCTTC

v_call: TRBV7-2
clone_size: NA
j_call: TRBJ1-1
d_call: NA
cdr3_aa: CASSFVGGNTEAFF
cdr3_nt: TGTGCCAGCAGCTTTGTTGGAGGAAACACTGAAGCTTTCTTT

v_call: TRBV20-1
clone_size: NA
j_call: TRBJ2-7
d_call: TRBD2
cdr3_aa: CSAFPGLAGGQGEQYF
cdr3_nt: TGCAGTGCTTTTCCCGGACTAGCGGGAGGGCAGGGCGAGCAGTACTTC

v_call: TRBV23-1
clone_size: NA
j_call: TRBJ2-3
d_call: NA
cdr3_aa: CASKQGDTQYF
cdr3_nt: TGCGCCAGCAAACAGGGAGATACGCAGTATTTT

v_call: TRBV28
clone_size: NA
j_call: TRBJ1-5
d_call: NA
cdr3_aa: CASIDGLGGSNQPQHF
cdr3_nt: TGTGCCAGCATCGACGGACTGGGAGGTAGCAATCAGCCCCAGCATTTT

v_call: TRBV28
clone_size: NA
j_call: TRBJ2-5
d_call: TRBD1
cdr3_aa: CASSFGGQGGVETQYF
cdr3_nt: TGTGCCAGCAGTTTTGGGGGACAGGGCGGGGTCGAGACCCAGTACTTC

v_call: TRBV10-1
clone_size: NA
j_call: TRBJ2-1
d_call: TRBD2
cdr3_aa: CASSGSGNDEQFF
cdr3_nt: TGCGCCAGCAGCGGGAGCGGGAACGATGAGCAGTTCTTC

v_call: TRBV6-5
clone_size: NA
j_call: TRBJ1-2
d_call: NA
cdr3_aa: CASSLSVWGLDGYTF
cdr3_nt: TGTGCCAGCAGTTTGTCGGTCTGGGGCCTGGATGGCTACACCTTC

v_call: TRBV11-2
clone_size: NA
j_call: TRBJ2-3
d_call: NA
cdr3_aa: CASSLEEGTDTQYF
cdr3_nt: TGTGCCAGCAGCTTAGAGGAGGGGACAGATACGCAGTATTTT

v_call: TRBV28
clone_size: NA
j_call: TRBJ2-5
d_call: TRBD1
cdr3_aa: CASSYGTGTGSKETQYF
cdr3_nt: TGTGCCAGCAGTTACGGGACAGGGACTGGGTCTAAAGAGACCCAGTACTTC

v_call: TRBV4-1
clone_size: NA
j_call: TRBJ2-5
d_call: NA
cdr3_aa: CASSQGGLGRFETQYF
cdr3_nt: TGCGCCAGCAGCCAGGGGGGGCTAGGGCGGTTCGAGACCCAGTACTTC

v_call: TRBV7-2
clone_size: few
j_call: TRBJ2-3
d_call: NA
cdr3_aa: CASSLYTDTQYF
cdr3_nt: TGTGCCAGCAGCTTATACACAGATACGCAGTATTTT

v_call: TRBV10-1
clone_size: NA
j_call: TRBJ1-1
d_call: NA
cdr3_aa: CASSESNQRLRDVTEAFF
cdr3_nt: TGCGCCAGCAGTGAGTCGAACCAGCGACTCAGGGATGTGACTGAAGCTTTCTTT

v_call: TRBV28
clone_size: once
j_call: TRBJ2-1
d_call: NA
cdr3_aa: CASSPPTGRIINEQFF
cdr3_nt: TGTGCCAGCAGTCCTCCGACAGGGAGGATTATCAATGAGCAGTTCTTC

v_call: TRBV6-2/TRBV6-3
clone_size: few
j_call: TRBJ2-7
d_call: NA
cdr3_aa: CASSPQAFEQYF
cdr3_nt: TGTGCCAGCAGTCCTCAAGCATTCGAGCAGTACTTC

v_call: TRBV15
clone_size: NA
j_call: TRBJ2-5
d_call: TRBD2
cdr3_aa: CATSRDPLSGIRETQYF
cdr3_nt: TGTGCCACCAGCAGAGATCCTCTAAGCGGGATCCGGGAGACCCAGTACTTC

v_call: TRBV24-1
clone_size: NA
j_call: TRBJ1-5
d_call: NA
cdr3_aa: CATSDLQEGRQPQHF
cdr3_nt: TGTGCCACCAGTGATTTGCAAGAAGGCCGCCAGCCCCAGCATTTT

v_call: TRBV7-9
clone_size: NA
j_call: TRBJ2-1
d_call: TRBD2
cdr3_aa: CASSSRGGEQFF
cdr3_nt: TGTGCCAGCAGCTCCCGGGGGGGCGAGCAGTTCTTC

v_call: TRBV18
clone_size: NA
j_call: TRBJ1-2
d_call: TRBD1
cdr3_aa: CASSRGQGADGYTF
cdr3_nt: TGTGCCAGCTCCCGAGGACAGGGGGCTGATGGCTACACCTTC

v_call: TRBV28
clone_size: NA
j_call: TRBJ2-7
d_call: TRBD1
cdr3_aa: CASSPGQGRSEQYF
cdr3_nt: TGTGCCAGCAGCCCGGGACAGGGGAGATCCGAGCAGTACTTC

v_call: TRBV5-4
clone_size: few
j_call: TRBJ1-2
d_call: NA
cdr3_aa: CASSLPANYGYTF
cdr3_nt: TGTGCCAGCAGCTTGCCAGCTAACTATGGCTACACCTTC

v_call: TRBV7-9
clone_size: NA
j_call: TRBJ1-5
d_call: NA
cdr3_aa: CASSRRRDQPQHF
cdr3_nt: TGTGCCAGCAGCCGACGACGGGATCAGCCCCAGCATTTT